This record covers a single T cell receptor (beta chain). Its specificity is not known. The CDR3 runs to 14 residues. Trimming removed 3 bases from V and 6 bases from J, with 12 bases in between. From germline, CDR1 is SGHTA and CDR2 FQGNSA. Documented time point: patch test 3, about 24 weeks after DPC sensitization. Treatment given: therapeutic diphenylcyclopropenone sensitization with weekly scalp DPC. This sample was included in a study of human T cells and chemical hapten exposure. In the study overall: Once 0.01% DPC had been applied to the upper back by patch test, readings were taken at 6 days. Whole-study results and caveats: Against controls, expanded TCRs gave rise to significantly more large CDR3 similarity clusters.

Unique molecular identifiers were attached to individual cDNA molecules within the library. TCRdb re-called the RACE reads through MiXCR, storing one row per CDR3 protein. The profile shows about 160,000 distinct CDR3 sequences, about a quarter of them singletons. The sequence came from a woman under 30 with alopecia areata. Some clones in this sample may be carry-over from other donors' samples. The sequencing here drew on whole blood, taken in connection with sensitization to the hapten diphenylcyclopropenone (DPC). The chain carries TRBV7-2 and TRBJ2-4; D is ambiguous. The DNA of the CDR3 is TGTGCCAGCAGCTTTAGTAGGACGACAAACATTCAGTACTTC. Its translation: CASSFSRTTNIQYF.